The 7 T cell receptor beta chains below were found in one sample sequenced in a study of vaccination and CD4 T cells after COVID-19. The treatment was: approximately nine-day PBMC culture with coronavirus spike peptide pools or control peptides (ViraFEST assay). Their cognate antigens are unknown. The Oncomine TCR Beta short-read assay was applied to DNA of cultured CD4+ T cells. MiXCR, run by TCRdb on the PCR reads, gives a single entry per CDR3 protein. In the table there are about 10,000 distinct CDR3 sequences, roughly 59% of which are singletons. Sequenced input: CD4+ T cells from blood, cultured in vitro. The receptors derive from a human donor who had recovered from COVID-19.

This clonotype was counted a single time. The genes are TRBV27 and TRBJ2-3, with 9 nucleotides matching TRBD1. The CDR3 length is 13 residues. The germline V gene has CDR1 MNHEY and CDR2 SMNVEV (reference sequence). With V trimmed by 7 bases and J by 4 bases, 3 bases remained unmatched. In nucleotides, the CDR3 is TGTGCCAGCAACAGGGGGCAAGCAGATACGCAGTATTTT. Amino acids: CASNRGQADTQYF.

This clonotype has more than one count but fewer than ten. The chain has TRBV19 and TRBJ1-1; D gene unclear. V was trimmed by 4 bases and J by 1 base, leaving 7 bases between them. Per the germline V gene, CDR1 is LNHDA and CDR2 is SQIVND (reference sequence). The CDR3 has 13 residues. This chain's CDR3 is CASSRNRNTEAFF. The CDR3 bases are TGTGCCAGTAGTAGGAACAGGAACACTGAAGCTTTCTTT.

This clonotype showed up just a few times. The chain uses TRBV7-2 and TRBJ2-5; 7 nucleotides line up with TRBD2. The CDR3 runs 14 residues. Trimming cost V 7 bases and J 7 bases; bases outside gene matches: 12. The germline V gene encodes CDR1 SGHTA and CDR2 FQGNSA. CDR3 in amino acids: CASTAGTGEGTQYF. The CDR3 coding sequence is TGTGCCAGCACCGCGGGGACTGGGGAGGGGACCCAGTACTTC.

This clonotype was recorded a few times. This chain uses TRBV6-2 or TRBV6-3 with TRBJ2-7; 9 nucleotides align to TRBD1. Germline assignment: CDR1 MNHEY and CDR2 SVGEGT. This CDR3 has 16 residues. The V gene end was trimmed by 8 bases and the J gene end by 3 bases; junction bases not matched to a gene: 14. As DNA, the CDR3 is TGTGCCAGCGTCCCGGTCGGGACAGGGCATTTCTACGAGCAGTACTTC. The encoded protein is CASVPVGTGHFYEQYF.

This chain joins TRBV5-1 and TRBJ1-2, with 9 bases matching TRBD1. Germline V gene sequence: CDR1 SGHRS, CDR2 YFSETQ. J lost 8 bases, V lost 3 bases, and 5 bases had no gene match. The CDR3 length is 13 residues. In nucleotides, the CDR3 is TGCGCCAGCAGCTCGGGACAGGGCGAAGGCTACACCTTC. Translated, it gives CASSSGQGEGYTF.

In this sample, this clonotype turned up a few times. This rearrangement joins TRBV2 to TRBJ1-3, with a possible D match to TRBD1 (5 bases). Germline CDR1 and CDR2: SNHLY and FYNNEI. V was cut by 3 bases and J by 2 bases, with 8 bases left in between. The CDR3 runs 14 residues. The CDR3 DNA sequence: TGTGCCAGCAGTGATGTAGGGGCTGGAAACACCATATATTTT. This gives the protein CASSDVGAGNTIYF. The entire variable domain, with the rest obtained from reference TRBV2 and TRBJ1-3, is as follows: EPEVTQTPSHQVTQMGQEVILRCVPISNHLYFYWYRQILGQKVEFLVSFYNNEISEKSEIFDDQFSVERPDGSNFTLKIRSTKLEDSAMYFCASSDVGAGNTIYFGEGSWLTVV.

This clonotype was counted only a few times. The chain couples TRBV24-1 to TRBJ2-3; the D gene is possibly TRBD2 (5 bases). The CDR3 sequence is 14 residues long. V shed 3 bases and J shed 4 bases, with 10 bases lying between them. Germline loops: CDR1 KGHDR, CDR2 SFDVKD. CDR3 protein: CATSDPAGADTQYF. The CDR3 DNA reads as TGTGCCACCAGTGATCCTGCGGGCGCAGATACGCAGTATTTT.